The 2 T cell receptor beta chains reported below all come from one sample, sequenced in a study of T cells after yellow fever vaccination. TCRdb recomputed calls from the 5' RACE reads with MiXCR, one row per CDR3 protein. Found here are roughly 150,000 distinct CDR3 sequences, approximately 6.6% of them singletons; the top ten hold about 0.6%. The material sequenced was CD4+ T cells sorted from PBMCs, taken 10 days after the yellow fever booster vaccination. Source of these receptors: a man aged 25-40 years who received the YFV17D yellow fever vaccine.

This clonotype was seen ten or more times. The chain joins TRBV30 to TRBJ1-5, with D unresolved. Trimming pared 1 base from V and 1 base from J, leaving 5 bases between. This CDR3 contains 13 residues. Looked up from germline, CDR1 is GTSNPN and CDR2 is SVGIG (reference sequence). CDR3 sequence: CAWSAHSNQPQHF. Written as DNA, the CDR3 is TGTGCCTGGAGTGCACACAGCAATCAGCCCCAGCATTTT.

The chain has TRBV29-1 and TRBJ2-7; a possible D gene is TRBD1 (6 bases). The CDR3 extends over 16 amino acids. Trimming pared 7 bases from V and 1 base from J, leaving 23 bases between. The germline gives CDR1 SQVTM, CDR2 ANQGSEA. The CDR3 DNA reads TGCAGCGCCGAGCCCCCGAGACAGGTCAGTTCCTACGAGCAGTACTTC. Its protein product is CSAEPPRQVSSYEQYF.